This T cell receptor beta chain was identified during a study of shared clonotypes between healthy human individuals. Across the whole study: Each donor's CD4 naive and CD4 memory cells filled three plates apiece, CD8 naive two, and CD8 memory one.

Naive CD8 cells comprised CD45RO-negative, CCR7-positively selected cells, excluding terminally differentiated effector memory CD45RA+ cells. None of the donors, who were healthy HIV-negative adults, had recently had acute infections or vaccinations. Each subset's genomic DNA was split evenly across several immunoSEQ plates. Per the original data handling: Junction-only sequences without quality scores were provided by ImmunoSEQ, so filtering was different. Repertoires were generated with immunoSEQ multiplex PCR, while TCRdb's copy carries only in-frame clones and drops some. V, J and clone size reflect that table, while D and trimming were determined from the DNA. The table includes 1.5 million to 2.5 million clones, approximately 94% detected once. Germline loops: CDR1 SGHRS, CDR2 YFSETQ. V shed 0 bases and J 2 bases; nucleotides not matched to a gene: 13. The CDR3 is made up of 19 amino acids. This clone was seen once.

The clonotype originates from a man younger than 35 in good health. The chain is built from TRBV5-1 and TRBJ2-3; 9 bases agree with TRBD2. The sequenced material came from naive CD8+ T cells sorted from blood. CDR3 in DNA: TGCGCCAGCAGCTTGGGACTAGCGGAAGAGCTGGCCCTCACAGATACGCAGTATTTT. Encoded protein: CASSLGLAEELALTDTQYF.